This T cell receptor (beta chain) was captured in a study of cytomegalovirus exposure and HLA in healthy donors. The study's findings and limits: Testing in vitro showed a few CMV-associated chains specific for CMV antigens.

Use of 60 Vbeta and 13 Jbeta primers characterized the PCR. This table comes from immunoSEQ multiplex PCR, and its TCRdb copy is limited to in-frame clones, with some not included. Among fewer than 200,000 clones listed, roughly 85% were seen once. V shed 10 bases and J 5 bases; nucleotides not matched to a gene: 10. The CDR3 loop spans 14 amino acids. In germline, CDR1 is WSHSY, CDR2 SAAADI. This clone was observed a single time. The antigen remains unidentified. This sequence joins TRBV10-2 and TRBJ2-7, with 11 bases identical to TRBD2. This TCR derives from a woman aged 40-49 years in good health and CMV-seronegative. Source material: PBMCs. CDR3 protein: CATTTSGSGNEQYF. In DNA, the CDR3 is TGCGCCACCACTACTAGCGGGAGTGGCAACGAGCAGTACTTC.